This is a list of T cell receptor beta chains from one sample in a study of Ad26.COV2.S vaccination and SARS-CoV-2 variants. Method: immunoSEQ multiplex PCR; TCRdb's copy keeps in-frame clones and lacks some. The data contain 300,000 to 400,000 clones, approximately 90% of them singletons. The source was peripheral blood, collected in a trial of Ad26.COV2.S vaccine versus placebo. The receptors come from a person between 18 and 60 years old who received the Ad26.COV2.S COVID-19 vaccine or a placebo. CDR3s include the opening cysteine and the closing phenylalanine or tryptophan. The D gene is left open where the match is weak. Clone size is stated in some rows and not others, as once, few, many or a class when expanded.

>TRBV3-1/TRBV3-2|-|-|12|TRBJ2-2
TGTGCCAGCAGCCAACCCTCCGGGGAGCTGTTTTTT
CASSQPSGELFF
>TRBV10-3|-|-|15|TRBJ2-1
TGTGCCATCAGTGTGTCTCTTTCCGTGGGCAATGAGCAGTTCTTC
CAISVSLSVGNEQFF
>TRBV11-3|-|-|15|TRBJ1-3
TGTGCCAGCAGCTTAGGTGACAGCTCTGGAAACACCATATATTTT
CASSLGDSSGNTIYF
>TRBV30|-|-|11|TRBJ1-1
TGTGCCTGGAGTCATAGGACTGAAGCTTTCTTT
CAWSHRTEAFF
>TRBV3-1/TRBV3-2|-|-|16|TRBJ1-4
TGTGCCAGCAGCGCCCACCGCGGAGCAACTAATGAAAAACTGTTTTTT
CASSAHRGATNEKLFF
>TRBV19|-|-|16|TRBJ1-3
TGTGCCAGTAGTACCCGAAGCGGAGGGAGAGGAAACACCATATATTTT
CASSTRSGGRGNTIYF
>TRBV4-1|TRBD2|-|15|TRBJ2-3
TGCGCCAGCAGCCGCGGACTAGCGGTAACGCGTACGCAGTATTTT
CASSRGLAVTRTQYF
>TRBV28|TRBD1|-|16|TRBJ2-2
TGTGCCAGCAGTTTTTTAGGGACAGTAAACACCGGGGAGCTGTTTTTT
CASSFLGTVNTGELFF
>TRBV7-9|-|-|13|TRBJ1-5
TGTGCCAGCAGCTTGCGACAGAATCAGCCCCAGCATTTT
CASSLRQNQPQHF
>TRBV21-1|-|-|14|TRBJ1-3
TGTGCCAGCAGCAAACTCGGGGAAAGAAACACCATATATTTT
CASSKLGERNTIYF
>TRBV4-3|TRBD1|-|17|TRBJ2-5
TGCGCCAGCAGCCAAGAACCCCCCGGGACAGGAAAAGAGACCCAGTACTTC
CASSQEPPGTGKETQYF
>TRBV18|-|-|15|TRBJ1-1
TGTGCCAGCTCACCAGTGGCAGGGATGGGAACTGAAGCTTTCTTT
CASSPVAGMGTEAFF
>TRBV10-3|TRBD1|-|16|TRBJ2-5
TGTGCCATCAGTGAGCCAAGGACAGGGGGTATGGAGACCCAGTACTTC
CAISEPRTGGMETQYF
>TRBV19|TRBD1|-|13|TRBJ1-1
TGTGCCAGTAGTAGCAGGGGGGGCACTGAAGCTTTCTTT
CASSSRGGTEAFF
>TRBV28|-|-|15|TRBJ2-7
TGTGCCAGCAGTTATGCGCGAGTGGGAGGCTACGAGCAGTACTTC
CASSYARVGGYEQYF
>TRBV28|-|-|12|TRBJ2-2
TGTGCCAGCAGGCGGGGCACCGGGGAGCTGTTTTTT
CASRRGTGELFF
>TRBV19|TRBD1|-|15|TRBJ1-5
TGTGCCAGTAGTATTTCGGACAGGTCTTTTCAGCCCCAGCATTTT
CASSISDRSFQPQHF
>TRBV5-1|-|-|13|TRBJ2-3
TGCGCCAGTACCGCAGAGGGCACAGATACGCAGTATTTT
CASTAEGTDTQYF
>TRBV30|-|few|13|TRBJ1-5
TGTGCTTTTGATAGATCCGTCGATCAGCCCCAGCATTTT
CAFDRSVDQPQHF
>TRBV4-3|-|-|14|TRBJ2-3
TGCGCCAGCAGCCAAGTACAGGATACAGATACGCAGTATTTT
CASSQVQDTDTQYF
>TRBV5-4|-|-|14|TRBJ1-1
TGTGCCAGCAGCTTGAAAAGACAGAACACTGAAGCTTTCTTT
CASSLKRQNTEAFF
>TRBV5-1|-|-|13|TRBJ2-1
TGCGCCAGCAGCTTGGGTTCTTACAATGAGCAGTTCTTC
CASSLGSYNEQFF
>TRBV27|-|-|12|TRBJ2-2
TGTGCCAGCAGTTTCTGGACCGGGGAGCTGTTTTTT
CASSFWTGELFF
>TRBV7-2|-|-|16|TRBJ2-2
TGTGCCAGCAGCCCGGTGGGCCGGGATAACACCGGGGAGCTGTTTTTT
CASSPVGRDNTGELFF
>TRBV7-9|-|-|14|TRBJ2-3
TGTGCCAGCAGCTCACCGGACCGTAGAGGTACGCAGTATTTT
CASSSPDRRGTQYF
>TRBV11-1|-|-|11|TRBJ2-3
TGTGCCAGCCCCTTTCCAGATACGCAGTATTTT
CASPFPDTQYF
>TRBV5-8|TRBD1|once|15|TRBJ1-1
TGTGCCAGCAGCCCTGGGGGGACAGGGAACACTGAAGCTTTCTTT
CASSPGGTGNTEAFF
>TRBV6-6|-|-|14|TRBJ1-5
TGTGCCAGCAGTTACTCCGGACAGCATCAGCCCCAGCATTTT
CASSYSGQHQPQHF
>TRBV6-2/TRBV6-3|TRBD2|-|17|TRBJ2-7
TGTGCCAGCAGTTTCATAGCGGGACCCAGGATTCTTTACGAGCAGTACTTC
CASSFIAGPRILYEQYF
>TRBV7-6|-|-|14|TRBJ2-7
TGTGCCAGCAGCTTTCTCGGGGTTCAATACGAGCAGTACTTC
CASSFLGVQYEQYF
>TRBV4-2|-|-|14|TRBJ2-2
TGTGCCAGCAGCCAAGTTGACAGGACCGGGGAGCTGTTTTTT
CASSQVDRTGELFF
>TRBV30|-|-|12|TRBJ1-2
TGTGCCTGGAGTGTTGGCGGGGACGGCTACACCTTC
CAWSVGGDGYTF
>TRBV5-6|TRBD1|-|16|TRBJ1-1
TGTGCCAGCAGCTTCCGGGACAGTTACTGGAACACTGAAGCTTTCTTT
CASSFRDSYWNTEAFF
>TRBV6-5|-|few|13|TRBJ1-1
TGTGCCAGCAGCGGGCAGATGAACACTGAAGCTTTCTTT
CASSGQMNTEAFF
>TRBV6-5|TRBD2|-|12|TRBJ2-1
TGTGCCAGCAGGGTAGCGGGAGATGAACAGTTCTTC
CASRVAGDEQFF
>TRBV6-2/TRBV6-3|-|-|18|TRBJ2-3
TGTGCCAGCAGTTACTCGAGGGCGAGCGGGTTCAGCACAGATACGCAGTATTTT
CASSYSRASGFSTDTQYF
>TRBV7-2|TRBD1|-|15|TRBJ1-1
TGTGCCAGCAGCTTAGCCACAGGGGGCCACACTGAAGCTTTCTTT
CASSLATGGHTEAFF